This entry lists 12 T cell receptor beta chains sequenced from one sample in a study of Graves' ophthalmopathy and Graves' hyperthyroidism. Amplified material comprised TCR beta CDR3 regions derived from RNA transcripts. After a first-round RT-PCR with HTBI primers, a second-round multiplex PCR was run. MiXCR, run by TCRdb on the multiplex PCR reads, gives a single entry per CDR3 protein. The sample has 560,000 or so distinct CDR3 sequences, less than 45% seen once. Sequenced: peripheral blood or thyroid tissue (not recorded which). The source is an adult man with Graves' hyperthyroidism.

This clonotype turned up a few times. V usage is TRBV30 and J usage is TRBJ1-2; D remains ambiguous. The V end lost 1 base, the J end lost 8 bases, and 8 bases lay between the germline ends. The CDR3 contains 11 residues. CDR1 GTSNPN and CDR2 SVGIG come from the germline V gene (reference sequence). As DNA, the CDR3 is TGTGCCTGGAGTGGCGGCGTGGGCTACACCTTC. It yields the protein CAWSGGVGYTF.

J is TRBJ1-1 and V is TRBV9; D is unresolved. There are 14 residues in the CDR3. The ends were cut back, 3 bases at V and 0 bases at J, with 9 bases in the middle. Germline CDR1 SGDLS, CDR2 YYNGEE. The CDR3 sequence: CASSARTVNTEAFF. The CDR3 DNA sequence: TGTGCCAGCAGCGCCCGGACGGTGAACACTGAAGCTTTCTTT.

Details on this clonotype: An end of the junction does not agree with germline; a read error may underlie this. V is TRBV7-7 and J is TRBJ2-5, with 8 bases matching TRBD2. The DNA matches TRBJ2-1 better at its end, which makes the J call doubtful. The CDR3 is 16 residues long. Per the germline V gene, CDR1 is SSHAT and CDR2 is FNYEAQ (reference sequence). CDR3 coding DNA: TGTGCTAGCAGCCTCCTTAGCGGGGCGTCATACAATGAGCAGTTCTTC. Its protein is CASSLLSGASYNEQFF.

The gene calls are TRBV12-3 or TRBV12-4 and TRBJ2-2; 7 bases match TRBD1. With 6 bases clipped from V and 7 bases from J, the junction kept 5 bases outside the gene matches. The CDR3 runs to 13 residues. The CDR3 DNA follows: TGTGCCAGCAGGGCAGGGGGTATCGGGGAGCTGTTTTTT. It is translated as CASRAGGIGELFF.

In its sample, this clonotype was seen many times. The gene calls are TRBV12-3 or TRBV12-4 and TRBJ2-7, with D unclear. There are 13 residues in the CDR3. V lost 4 bases and J lost 5, with 12 bases in between. As DNA, the CDR3 is TGTGCCAGCAGTTCGTCCCATTTCCACGAGCAGTACTTC. It is translated as CASSSSHFHEQYF.

The rearrangement uses TRBV5-1 and TRBJ1-5; D gene ambiguous. The germline V gene encodes CDR1 SGHRS and CDR2 YFSETQ. V dropped 4 bases and J dropped 4 bases, with 15 bases sitting between them. The CDR3 is 15 amino acids. The CDR3 DNA reads as TGCGCCAGCAGCCTCACGACTAGCGGGAATCAGCCCCAGCATTTT. Translation: CASSLTTSGNQPQHF.

This clonotype was observed many times. An end of the junction differs from the germline gene, which may be a read error. The V and J genes are TRBV10-3 and TRBJ2-7, with a tentative D call TRBD1 (6 bases). This CDR3 contains 14 residues. CDR1 is ENHRY, CDR2 SYGVKD, per germline. Here the CDR3 reads CASSEFRTVYEQYF. CDR3 bases: TGTGCCAGCAGTGAATTTCGGACAGTCTACGAGCAGTACTTC.

The chain carries TRBV10-3 and TRBJ2-7; D unclear. CDR3 size: 13 residues. Germline V gene sequence: CDR1 ENHRY, CDR2 SYGVKD. V shed 1 base and J shed 7 bases, with 11 bases lying between them. CDR3 protein: CAISEYTRWEQYF. The CDR3 nucleotides are TGTGCCATCAGTGAGTACACCCGCTGGGAGCAGTACTTC.

Only a few counts were recorded for this clonotype. The chain is built from TRBV9 and TRBJ2-7; D unresolved. CDR1 SGDLS and CDR2 YYNGEE come from the germline V gene. The CDR3 contains 15 residues. V lost 0 bases to trimming and J lost 0 bases, with 10 bases between them. The CDR3 DNA follows: TGTGCCAGCAGCGTAGCTCCAGCGACCTCCTACGAGCAGTACTTC. Encoded protein: CASSVAPATSYEQYF.

This clonotype was observed a handful of times. The chain is built from TRBV6-1 and TRBJ2-5; maybe TRBD2 (8 bases). The V gene lost 4 bases and the J gene lost 4 bases, with 22 bases spanning the gap. The CDR3 extends over 17 amino acids. Germline loops: CDR1 MNHNS, CDR2 SASEGT. CDR3 DNA: TGTGCCAGCAGTGTCCCGATCGGGAGGGGGCTTGGAGAGACCCAGTACTTC. Residues: CASSVPIGRGLGETQYF.

Comment on this clonotype: The DNA is left out, because the CDR3 cannot be placed on it with certainty; the CDR3 is given as TCRdb lists it. The chain is built from TRBV5-6 and TRBJ2-5; the table's D call TRBD2 went unverified against the DNA. The CDR3 numbers 23 amino acids, ends counted. Germline assignment: CDR1 SGHDT and CDR2 YYEEEE. The CDR3 is CASSFYICSARGTSGENQETQYF.

With regard to this clonotype: A read error may produce the germline difference seen at one junction end. This sequence joins TRBV5-1 and TRBJ1-4, with 9 bases aligning to TRBD1. Germline loops: CDR1 SGHRS, CDR2 YFSETQ. The CDR3 sequence is 16 residues long. In DNA, the CDR3 is TGCGCCAGCAGCCTCCGGGACAGGGCCGACAATGAAAAACTATTTTTT. This sequence encodes CASSLRDRADNEKLFF.